A selection of T cell receptor beta chains follows, all from one sample in a study of blood T cell repertoires in COVID-19. Here immunoSEQ multiplex PCR was the method, and the copy in TCRdb shows in-frame clones only, minus some. The sample records 200,000 to 300,000 clones, 80% to 90% being singletons. The sequencing input was peripheral blood. The source is a woman aged 40 to 49 with acute or convalescent COVID-19. Both conserved end residues are part of each CDR3. The D gene is left open where the match is weak. Clone size is given for some rows only: seen once, a few or many times, or a class if the clone is expanded.

clone_size: .; d_call: .; j_call: TRBJ1-2; v_call: TRBV6-5; cdr3_aa: CASRMTENYGYTF; cdr3_nt: TGTGCCAGCAGGATGACGGAGAACTATGGCTACACCTTC
clone_size: .; d_call: .; j_call: TRBJ2-5; v_call: TRBV24-1; cdr3_aa: CATSDRHAETQYF; cdr3_nt: TGTGCCACCAGTGATCGTCATGCGGAGACCCAGTACTTC
clone_size: .; d_call: .; j_call: TRBJ1-6; v_call: TRBV5-1; cdr3_aa: CASSLGGLPVHF; cdr3_nt: TGCGCCAGCAGCTTGGGGGGACTACCGGTCCACTTT
clone_size: .; d_call: .; j_call: TRBJ2-4; v_call: TRBV19; cdr3_aa: CASSRDTSRNIQYF; cdr3_nt: TGTGCCAGTAGCCGGGACACCTCTCGAAACATTCAGTACTTC
clone_size: .; d_call: .; j_call: TRBJ2-2; v_call: TRBV11-2; cdr3_aa: CASSLALGNTGELFF; cdr3_nt: TGTGCCAGCAGCTTAGCTCTAGGTAACACCGGGGAGCTGTTTTTT
clone_size: .; d_call: .; j_call: TRBJ2-2; v_call: TRBV7-3; cdr3_aa: CASSLSQGSGELFF; cdr3_nt: TGTGCCAGCAGCTTATCCCAGGGTTCCGGGGAGCTGTTTTTT
clone_size: once; d_call: .; j_call: TRBJ2-1; v_call: TRBV5-6; cdr3_aa: CASSLTGEQFF; cdr3_nt: TGTGCCAGCAGCTTAACAGGGGAGCAGTTCTTC
clone_size: .; d_call: .; j_call: TRBJ1-5; v_call: TRBV7-2; cdr3_aa: CASSFGGQGGAQPQHF; cdr3_nt: TGTGCCAGCAGCTTTGGTGGGCAGGGTGGCGCTCAGCCCCAGCATTTT
clone_size: .; d_call: .; j_call: TRBJ1-4; v_call: TRBV18; cdr3_aa: CASSPGGNREKLFF; cdr3_nt: TGTGCCAGCTCACCAGGGGGGAACAGGGAAAAACTGTTTTTT
clone_size: .; d_call: TRBD1; j_call: TRBJ2-5; v_call: TRBV5-1; cdr3_aa: CASSQGTGGETQYF; cdr3_nt: TGCGCCAGCAGCCAAGGGACAGGGGGAGAGACCCAGTACTTC
clone_size: once; d_call: .; j_call: TRBJ1-5; v_call: TRBV27; cdr3_aa: CASRVTPYSNQPQHF; cdr3_nt: TGTGCCAGCAGGGTTACACCGTATAGCAATCAGCCCCAGCATTTT
clone_size: many; d_call: .; j_call: TRBJ2-2; v_call: TRBV6-2/TRBV6-3; cdr3_aa: CASSYSPGQSTGELFF; cdr3_nt: TGTGCCAGCAGTTACTCTCCGGGACAATCCACCGGGGAGCTGTTTTTT
clone_size: once; d_call: TRBD1; j_call: TRBJ1-2; v_call: TRBV10-3; cdr3_aa: CATASLGQGNYGYTF; cdr3_nt: TGTGCCACCGCCTCCCTCGGACAGGGGAACTATGGCTACACCTTC
clone_size: .; d_call: .; j_call: TRBJ2-2; v_call: TRBV10-1; cdr3_aa: CASRAEVTGELFF; cdr3_nt: TGCGCCAGCAGGGCTGAAGTGACCGGGGAGCTGTTTTTT
clone_size: .; d_call: .; j_call: TRBJ1-3; v_call: TRBV7-9; cdr3_aa: CASSLDGAMVGNTIYF; cdr3_nt: TGTGCCAGCAGCTTAGATGGGGCCATGGTTGGAAACACCATATATTTT
clone_size: .; d_call: .; j_call: TRBJ1-1; v_call: TRBV5-1; cdr3_aa: CASSLRPLNTEAFF; cdr3_nt: TGCGCCAGCAGCCTCCGTCCCCTGAACACTGAAGCTTTCTTT
clone_size: few; d_call: TRBD1; j_call: TRBJ1-2; v_call: TRBV3-1/TRBV3-2; cdr3_aa: CASSHPDRGNGYTF; cdr3_nt: TGTGCCAGCAGCCACCCTGACAGGGGAAATGGCTACACCTTC
clone_size: .; d_call: .; j_call: TRBJ1-3; v_call: TRBV3-1/TRBV3-2; cdr3_aa: CASSQDWQGNTIYF; cdr3_nt: TGTGCCAGCAGCCAAGATTGGCAGGGAAACACCATATATTTT
clone_size: .; d_call: .; j_call: TRBJ2-5; v_call: TRBV18; cdr3_aa: CASSPGGYETQYF; cdr3_nt: TGTGCCAGCTCACCAGGAGGGTACGAGACCCAGTACTTC
clone_size: few; d_call: TRBD2; j_call: TRBJ2-3; v_call: TRBV6-5; cdr3_aa: CATTRGTDTQYF; cdr3_nt: TGTGCCACGACGCGGGGGACAGATACGCAGTATTTT
clone_size: .; d_call: .; j_call: TRBJ1-4; v_call: TRBV4-1; cdr3_aa: CASSQEGSLRPDEKLFF; cdr3_nt: TGCGCCAGCAGCCAAGAGGGCAGTTTAAGGCCGGATGAAAAACTGTTTTTT
clone_size: .; d_call: TRBD1; j_call: TRBJ1-2; v_call: TRBV20-1; cdr3_aa: CSASGTGKYGYTF; cdr3_nt: TGCAGTGCTAGTGGGACAGGGAAGTATGGCTACACCTTC
clone_size: .; d_call: .; j_call: TRBJ1-1; v_call: TRBV10-3; cdr3_aa: CAISRIERTEAFF; cdr3_nt: TGTGCCATCAGTAGAATTGAGAGGACTGAAGCTTTCTTT
clone_size: .; d_call: .; j_call: TRBJ1-2; v_call: TRBV28; cdr3_aa: CASSLVQGSLYGGYTF; cdr3_nt: TGTGCCAGCAGTTTAGTCCAGGGTAGTCTATATGGTGGCTACACCTTC
clone_size: .; d_call: .; j_call: TRBJ2-6; v_call: TRBV27; cdr3_aa: CASSTQGFGANVLTF; cdr3_nt: TGTGCCAGCAGTACACAGGGATTTGGGGCCAACGTCCTGACTTTC
clone_size: once; d_call: TRBD1; j_call: TRBJ2-2; v_call: TRBV2; cdr3_aa: CAGAGGFGELFF; cdr3_nt: TGTGCGGGGGCAGGGGGCTTCGGGGAGCTGTTTTTT
clone_size: .; d_call: TRBD1; j_call: TRBJ2-3; v_call: TRBV19; cdr3_aa: CASSRQGDFPHGTQYF; cdr3_nt: TGTGCCAGTAGCAGACAGGGGGACTTCCCACATGGTACGCAGTATTTT
clone_size: .; d_call: .; j_call: TRBJ1-4; v_call: TRBV20-1; cdr3_aa: CSASRTNEKLFF; cdr3_nt: TGCAGTGCTAGTCGGACAAATGAAAAACTGTTTTTT
clone_size: .; d_call: .; j_call: TRBJ1-2; v_call: TRBV6-6; cdr3_aa: CASSYRASYGYTF; cdr3_nt: TGTGCCAGCAGTTACCGAGCTTCGTATGGCTACACCTTC
clone_size: .; d_call: TRBD1; j_call: TRBJ1-1; v_call: TRBV15; cdr3_aa: CATSRLQGANTEAFF; cdr3_nt: TGTGCCACCAGCAGACTCCAGGGGGCGAACACTGAAGCTTTCTTT
clone_size: .; d_call: .; j_call: TRBJ1-1; v_call: TRBV30; cdr3_aa: CACIIRGRGEAFF; cdr3_nt: TGTGCCTGTATAATCAGGGGCCGCGGTGAAGCTTTCTTT
clone_size: .; d_call: TRBD2; j_call: TRBJ2-5; v_call: TRBV18; cdr3_aa: CASSPGLADKETQYF; cdr3_nt: TGTGCCAGCTCACCAGGACTAGCGGACAAAGAGACCCAGTACTTC
clone_size: .; d_call: .; j_call: TRBJ2-2; v_call: TRBV7-8; cdr3_aa: CASHGLTRTGELFF; cdr3_nt: TGTGCCAGCCACGGTCTGACTCGCACCGGGGAGCTGTTTTTT
clone_size: .; d_call: .; j_call: TRBJ2-1; v_call: TRBV11-2; cdr3_aa: CASSFNTRTNEQFF; cdr3_nt: TGTGCCAGCAGCTTTAATACTCGGACAAATGAGCAGTTCTTC
clone_size: .; d_call: TRBD1; j_call: TRBJ1-2; v_call: TRBV5-4; cdr3_aa: CASSLGDRGNYGYTF; cdr3_nt: TGTGCCAGCAGCTTGGGGGACAGGGGGAACTATGGCTACACCTTC
clone_size: .; d_call: .; j_call: TRBJ1-2; v_call: TRBV18; cdr3_aa: CASSPGGNYGYTF; cdr3_nt: TGTGCCAGCTCACCGGGCGGGAACTATGGCTACACCTTC
clone_size: .; d_call: TRBD1; j_call: TRBJ2-5; v_call: TRBV4-1; cdr3_aa: CASSQGGQGARETQYF; cdr3_nt: TGCGCCAGCAGCCAAGGGGGACAGGGGGCGCGAGAGACCCAGTACTTC
clone_size: .; d_call: .; j_call: TRBJ1-5; v_call: TRBV2; cdr3_aa: CASSEQDSRGQPQHF; cdr3_nt: TGTGCCAGCAGTGAACAGGACAGCCGGGGTCAGCCCCAGCATTTT
clone_size: .; d_call: .; j_call: TRBJ1-1; v_call: TRBV5-1; cdr3_aa: CASSLNGPEAFF; cdr3_nt: TGCGCCAGCAGCTTGAACGGTCCTGAAGCTTTCTTT
clone_size: .; d_call: TRBD1; j_call: TRBJ2-1; v_call: TRBV30; cdr3_aa: CAWRTGSSYNEQFF; cdr3_nt: TGTGCCTGGAGGACAGGGAGCTCCTACAATGAGCAGTTCTTC
clone_size: .; d_call: .; j_call: TRBJ1-1; v_call: TRBV5-1; cdr3_aa: CASTRAGALNTEAFF; cdr3_nt: TGCGCCAGCACCCGGGCAGGGGCCTTGAACACTGAAGCTTTCTTT
clone_size: .; d_call: .; j_call: TRBJ2-4; v_call: TRBV18; cdr3_aa: CASSPLSGRLAKNIQYF; cdr3_nt: TGTGCCAGCTCACCTCTTTCGGGGAGACTAGCCAAAAACATTCAGTACTTC
clone_size: .; d_call: TRBD1; j_call: TRBJ1-4; v_call: TRBV6-5; cdr3_aa: CASFPQGGNEKLFF; cdr3_nt: TGTGCCAGCTTTCCCCAGGGGGGAAATGAAAAACTGTTTTTT
clone_size: .; d_call: TRBD2; j_call: TRBJ2-3; v_call: TRBV6-4; cdr3_aa: CASSLTSGGRRSTDTQYF; cdr3_nt: TGTGCCAGCAGTTTAACTAGCGGGGGGCGGAGGAGCACAGATACGCAGTATTTT
clone_size: .; d_call: .; j_call: TRBJ1-1; v_call: TRBV7-9; cdr3_aa: CASRSLGPEAFF; cdr3_nt: TGTGCCAGCAGATCCCTGGGGCCTGAAGCTTTCTTT
clone_size: .; d_call: .; j_call: TRBJ2-2; v_call: TRBV5-1; cdr3_aa: CASSLDGNTGELFF; cdr3_nt: TGCGCCAGCAGCCTGGACGGGAACACCGGGGAGCTGTTTTTT
clone_size: .; d_call: .; j_call: TRBJ2-1; v_call: TRBV19; cdr3_aa: CAAASSYYNEQFF; cdr3_nt: TGTGCGGCGGCGAGCAGCTACTACAATGAGCAGTTCTTC
clone_size: .; d_call: TRBD1; j_call: TRBJ1-2; v_call: TRBV7-6; cdr3_aa: CASSLGQGAVYGYTF; cdr3_nt: TGTGCCAGCAGCTTAGGACAGGGGGCAGTCTATGGCTACACCTTC
clone_size: .; d_call: TRBD2; j_call: TRBJ2-3; v_call: TRBV5-6; cdr3_aa: CASSYGGLAVEDTQYF; cdr3_nt: TGTGCCAGCAGCTACGGGGGACTAGCGGTGGAAGATACGCAGTATTTT
clone_size: once; d_call: .; j_call: TRBJ1-5; v_call: TRBV28; cdr3_aa: CASSPTEWNQPQHF; cdr3_nt: TGTGCCAGCAGTCCGACAGAGTGGAATCAGCCCCAGCATTTT
clone_size: .; d_call: TRBD2; j_call: TRBJ2-1; v_call: TRBV4-1; cdr3_aa: CASSVLAGDGNEQFF; cdr3_nt: TGCGCCAGCAGCGTTCTAGCGGGGGATGGGAATGAGCAGTTCTTC
clone_size: .; d_call: TRBD1; j_call: TRBJ1-3; v_call: TRBV30; cdr3_aa: CAWDGDRGVPGNTIYF; cdr3_nt: TGTGCCTGGGACGGAGACAGGGGAGTGCCTGGAAACACCATATATTTT
clone_size: .; d_call: .; j_call: TRBJ2-3; v_call: TRBV23-1; cdr3_aa: CARTQTGTMTDTQYF; cdr3_nt: TGCGCCAGGACCCAAACCGGGACAATGACAGATACGCAGTATTTT
clone_size: .; d_call: .; j_call: TRBJ1-2; v_call: TRBV18; cdr3_aa: CASSPPVTVLGYTF; cdr3_nt: TGTGCCAGCTCACCACCGGTAACAGTTTTAGGCTACACCTTC
clone_size: .; d_call: .; j_call: TRBJ1-1; v_call: TRBV6-1; cdr3_aa: CASSGSRVRPNTEAFF; cdr3_nt: TGTGCCAGCAGTGGGTCCAGGGTAAGGCCGAACACTGAAGCTTTCTTT
clone_size: .; d_call: TRBD2; j_call: TRBJ2-3; v_call: TRBV2; cdr3_aa: CASSAGGGTDTQYF; cdr3_nt: TGTGCCAGCAGTGCGGGGGGGGGCACAGATACGCAGTATTTT
clone_size: once; d_call: .; j_call: TRBJ2-5; v_call: TRBV5-8; cdr3_aa: CASSLGQWYQETQYF; cdr3_nt: TGTGCCAGCAGCTTGGGACAGTGGTACCAAGAGACCCAGTACTTC
clone_size: once; d_call: .; j_call: TRBJ2-1; v_call: TRBV6-5; cdr3_aa: CASSFDGQDIHNEQFF; cdr3_nt: TGTGCCAGCAGTTTTGACGGACAAGATATCCACAATGAGCAGTTCTTC
clone_size: .; d_call: .; j_call: TRBJ2-5; v_call: TRBV5-5; cdr3_aa: CASTPLLAGQETQYF; cdr3_nt: TGTGCCAGCACCCCCCTGCTGGCGGGGCAAGAGACCCAGTACTTC
clone_size: few; d_call: TRBD2; j_call: TRBJ2-1; v_call: TRBV10-2; cdr3_aa: CASSDLRTSGDEQFF; cdr3_nt: TGCGCCAGCAGTGATTTAAGGACTAGCGGGGATGAGCAGTTCTTC